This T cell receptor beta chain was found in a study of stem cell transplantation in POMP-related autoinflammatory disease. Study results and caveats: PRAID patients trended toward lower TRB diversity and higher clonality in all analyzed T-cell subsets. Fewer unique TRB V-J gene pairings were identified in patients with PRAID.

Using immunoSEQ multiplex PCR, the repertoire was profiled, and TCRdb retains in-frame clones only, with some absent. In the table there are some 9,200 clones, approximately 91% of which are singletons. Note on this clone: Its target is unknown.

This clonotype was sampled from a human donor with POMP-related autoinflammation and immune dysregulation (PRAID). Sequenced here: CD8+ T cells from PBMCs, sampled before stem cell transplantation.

The CDR3 sequence is CASSAPGLAAGELFF. In DNA, the CDR3 is TGTGCCAGCAGTGCCCCGGGACTAGCGGCCGGGGAGCTGTTTTTT. The chain combines TRBV27 with TRBJ2-2; 11 nucleotides match TRBD2. J gave up 6 bases and V 5 bases, and 5 bases lay outside the gene matches. Germline values: CDR1 MNHEY, CDR2 SMNVEV (reference sequence). This CDR3 is 15 amino acids long.